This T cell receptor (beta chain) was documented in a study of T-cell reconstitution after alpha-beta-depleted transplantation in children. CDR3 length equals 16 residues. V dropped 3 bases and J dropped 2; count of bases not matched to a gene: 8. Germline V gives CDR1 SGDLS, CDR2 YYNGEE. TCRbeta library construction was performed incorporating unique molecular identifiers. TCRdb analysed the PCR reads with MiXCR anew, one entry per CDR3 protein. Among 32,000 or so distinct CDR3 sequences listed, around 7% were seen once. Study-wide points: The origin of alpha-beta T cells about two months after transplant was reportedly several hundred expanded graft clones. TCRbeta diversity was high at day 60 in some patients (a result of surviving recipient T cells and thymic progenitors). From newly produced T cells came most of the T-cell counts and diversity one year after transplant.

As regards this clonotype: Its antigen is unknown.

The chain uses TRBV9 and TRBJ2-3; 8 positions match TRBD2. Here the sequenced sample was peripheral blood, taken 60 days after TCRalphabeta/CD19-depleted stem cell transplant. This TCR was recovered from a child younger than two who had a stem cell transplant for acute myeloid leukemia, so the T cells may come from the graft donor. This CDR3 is CASSALGGAFTDTQYF. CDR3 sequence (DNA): TGTGCCAGCAGCGCCCTCGGGGGGGCCTTCACAGATACGCAGTATTTT.